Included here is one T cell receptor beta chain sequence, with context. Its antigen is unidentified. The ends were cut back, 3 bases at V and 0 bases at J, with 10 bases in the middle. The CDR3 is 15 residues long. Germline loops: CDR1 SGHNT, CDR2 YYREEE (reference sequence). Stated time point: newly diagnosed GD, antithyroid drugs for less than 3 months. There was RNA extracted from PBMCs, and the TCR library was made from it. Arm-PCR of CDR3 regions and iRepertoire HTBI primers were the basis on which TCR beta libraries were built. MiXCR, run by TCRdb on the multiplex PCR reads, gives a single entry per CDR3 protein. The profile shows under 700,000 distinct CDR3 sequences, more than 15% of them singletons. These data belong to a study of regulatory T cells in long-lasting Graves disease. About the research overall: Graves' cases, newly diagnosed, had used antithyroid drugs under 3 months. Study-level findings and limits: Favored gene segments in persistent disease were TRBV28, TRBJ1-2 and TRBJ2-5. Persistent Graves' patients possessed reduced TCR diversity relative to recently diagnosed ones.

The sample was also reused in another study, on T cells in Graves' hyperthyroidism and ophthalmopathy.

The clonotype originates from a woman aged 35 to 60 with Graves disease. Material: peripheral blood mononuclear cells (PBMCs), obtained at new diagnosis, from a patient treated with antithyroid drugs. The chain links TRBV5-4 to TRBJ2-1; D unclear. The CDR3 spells CASSSTPSSYNEQFF. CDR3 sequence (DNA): TGTGCCAGCAGCTCGACACCGAGCTCCTACAATGAGCAGTTCTTC.